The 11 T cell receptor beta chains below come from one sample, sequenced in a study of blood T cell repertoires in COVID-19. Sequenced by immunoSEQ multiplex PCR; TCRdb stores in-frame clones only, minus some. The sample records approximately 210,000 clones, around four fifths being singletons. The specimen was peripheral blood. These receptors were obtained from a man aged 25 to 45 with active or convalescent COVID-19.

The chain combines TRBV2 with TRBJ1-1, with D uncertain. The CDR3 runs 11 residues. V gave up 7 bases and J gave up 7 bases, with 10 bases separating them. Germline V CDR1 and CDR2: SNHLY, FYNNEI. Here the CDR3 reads CASKSLGEAFF. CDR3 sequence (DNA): TGTGCCAGCAAGAGCCTAGGTGAAGCTTTCTTT.

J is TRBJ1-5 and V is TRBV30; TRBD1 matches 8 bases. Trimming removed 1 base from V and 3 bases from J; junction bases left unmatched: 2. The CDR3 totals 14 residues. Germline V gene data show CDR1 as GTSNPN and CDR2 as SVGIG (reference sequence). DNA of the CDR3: TGTGCCTGGAGTGCGGACAGGGTCAATCAGCCCCAGCATTTT. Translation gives CAWSADRVNQPQHF.

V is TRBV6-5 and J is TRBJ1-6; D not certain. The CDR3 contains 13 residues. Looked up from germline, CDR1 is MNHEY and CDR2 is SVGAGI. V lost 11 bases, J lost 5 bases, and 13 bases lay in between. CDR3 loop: CAGQGVDNSPLHF. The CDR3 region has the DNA TGTGCCGGCCAAGGAGTTGATAATTCACCCCTCCACTTT.

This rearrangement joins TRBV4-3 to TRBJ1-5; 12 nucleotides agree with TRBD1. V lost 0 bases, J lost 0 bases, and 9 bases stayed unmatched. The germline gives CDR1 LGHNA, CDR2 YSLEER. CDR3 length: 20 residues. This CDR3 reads CASSQDTGQGAGYSNQPQHF. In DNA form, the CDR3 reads TGCGCCAGCAGCCAAGATACGGGACAGGGGGCGGGCTATAGCAATCAGCCCCAGCATTTT.

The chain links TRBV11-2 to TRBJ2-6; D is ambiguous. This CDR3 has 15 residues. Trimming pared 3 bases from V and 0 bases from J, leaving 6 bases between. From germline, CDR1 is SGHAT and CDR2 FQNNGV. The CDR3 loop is CASSLLVSGANVLTF. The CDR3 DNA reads TGTGCCAGCAGCTTGTTAGTCTCTGGGGCCAACGTCCTGACTTTC.

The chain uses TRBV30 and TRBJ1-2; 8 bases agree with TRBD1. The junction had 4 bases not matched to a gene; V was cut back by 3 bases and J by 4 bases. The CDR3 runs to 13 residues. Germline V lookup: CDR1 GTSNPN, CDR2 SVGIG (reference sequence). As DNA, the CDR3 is TGTGCCTGGAGAGCCGGGACAGGCTATGGCTACACCTTC. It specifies CAWRAGTGYGYTF.

CDR3 coding DNA: TGTGCCAGCAGTTTGGTGGCGGGAGGAGACTACGAGCAGTACTTC. It codes for CASSLVAGGDYEQYF. The chain is built from TRBV27 and TRBJ2-7, with TRBD2 identical over 8 bases. Germline-derived CDR1 and CDR2 are MNHEY and SMNVEV (reference sequence). J gave up 3 bases and V 3 bases, and 7 bases lay outside the gene matches. The CDR3 has 15 amino acids.

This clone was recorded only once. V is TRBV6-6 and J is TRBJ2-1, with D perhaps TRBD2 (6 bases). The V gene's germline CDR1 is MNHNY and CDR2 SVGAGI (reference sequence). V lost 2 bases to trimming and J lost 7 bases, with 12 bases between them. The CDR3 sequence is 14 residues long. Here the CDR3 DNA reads TGTGCCAGCAGTTACGTCGGGGCGGGGAATGAGCAGTTCTTC. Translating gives CASSYVGAGNEQFF.

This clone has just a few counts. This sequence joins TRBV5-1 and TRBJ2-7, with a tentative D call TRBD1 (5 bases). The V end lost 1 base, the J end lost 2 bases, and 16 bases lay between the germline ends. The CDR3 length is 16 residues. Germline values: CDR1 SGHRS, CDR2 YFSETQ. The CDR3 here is CASSLSVGDPTYEQYF. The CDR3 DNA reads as TGCGCCAGCAGCTTGTCCGTAGGGGATCCTACCTACGAGCAGTACTTC.

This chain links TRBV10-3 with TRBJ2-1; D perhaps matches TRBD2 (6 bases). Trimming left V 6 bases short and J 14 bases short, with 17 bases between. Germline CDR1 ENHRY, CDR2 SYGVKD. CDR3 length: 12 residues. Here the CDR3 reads CAIRLGVGGKFF. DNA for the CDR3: TGTGCCATCAGGCTGGGAGTCGGGGGAAAGTTCTTC.

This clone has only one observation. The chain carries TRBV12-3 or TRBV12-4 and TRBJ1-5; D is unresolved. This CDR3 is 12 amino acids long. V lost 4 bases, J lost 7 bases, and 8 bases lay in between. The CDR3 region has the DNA TGTGCCAGCAGTTCTCAAAGCCAGCCCCAGCATTTT. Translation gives CASSSQSQPQHF.